This T cell receptor (beta chain) was sequenced during a study of technical replicates of blood from a few donors. Profiling relied on immunoSEQ multiplex PCR, and the TCRdb table lists in-frame clones only, not all of them. The table shows about 56,000 clones, with roughly 96% occurring only once. V was pared by 4 bases and J by 7 bases, with 9 bases of the junction left unmatched. The V gene's germline CDR1 is SGHRS and CDR2 YFSETQ. There are 15 residues in the CDR3. The receptor was isolated from a human donor in good health. Some clones in this sample may be carry-over from other donors' samples. The rearrangement links TRBV5-1 to TRBJ1-4; 8 bases are a match to TRBD1. The material sequenced was PBMCs. The chain's CDR3 is CASSPSQGAREKLFF. In DNA form, the CDR3 reads TGCGCCAGCAGCCCGTCGCAGGGGGCACGTGAAAAACTGTTTTTT.